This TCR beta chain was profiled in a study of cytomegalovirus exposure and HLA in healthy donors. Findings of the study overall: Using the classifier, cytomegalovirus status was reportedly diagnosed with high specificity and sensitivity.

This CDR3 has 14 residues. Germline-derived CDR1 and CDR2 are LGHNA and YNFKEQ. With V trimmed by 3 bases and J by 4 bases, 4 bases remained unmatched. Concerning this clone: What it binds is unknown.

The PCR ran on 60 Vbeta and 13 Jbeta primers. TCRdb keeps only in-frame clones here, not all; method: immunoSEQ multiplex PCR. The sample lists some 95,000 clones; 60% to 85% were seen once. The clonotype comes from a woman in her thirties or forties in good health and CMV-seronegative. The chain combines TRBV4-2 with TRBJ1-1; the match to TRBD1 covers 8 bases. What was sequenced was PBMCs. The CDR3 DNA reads TGTGCCAGCAGCCAGACACAGGGGGGCACTGAAGCTTTCTTT. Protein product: CASSQTQGGTEAFF.